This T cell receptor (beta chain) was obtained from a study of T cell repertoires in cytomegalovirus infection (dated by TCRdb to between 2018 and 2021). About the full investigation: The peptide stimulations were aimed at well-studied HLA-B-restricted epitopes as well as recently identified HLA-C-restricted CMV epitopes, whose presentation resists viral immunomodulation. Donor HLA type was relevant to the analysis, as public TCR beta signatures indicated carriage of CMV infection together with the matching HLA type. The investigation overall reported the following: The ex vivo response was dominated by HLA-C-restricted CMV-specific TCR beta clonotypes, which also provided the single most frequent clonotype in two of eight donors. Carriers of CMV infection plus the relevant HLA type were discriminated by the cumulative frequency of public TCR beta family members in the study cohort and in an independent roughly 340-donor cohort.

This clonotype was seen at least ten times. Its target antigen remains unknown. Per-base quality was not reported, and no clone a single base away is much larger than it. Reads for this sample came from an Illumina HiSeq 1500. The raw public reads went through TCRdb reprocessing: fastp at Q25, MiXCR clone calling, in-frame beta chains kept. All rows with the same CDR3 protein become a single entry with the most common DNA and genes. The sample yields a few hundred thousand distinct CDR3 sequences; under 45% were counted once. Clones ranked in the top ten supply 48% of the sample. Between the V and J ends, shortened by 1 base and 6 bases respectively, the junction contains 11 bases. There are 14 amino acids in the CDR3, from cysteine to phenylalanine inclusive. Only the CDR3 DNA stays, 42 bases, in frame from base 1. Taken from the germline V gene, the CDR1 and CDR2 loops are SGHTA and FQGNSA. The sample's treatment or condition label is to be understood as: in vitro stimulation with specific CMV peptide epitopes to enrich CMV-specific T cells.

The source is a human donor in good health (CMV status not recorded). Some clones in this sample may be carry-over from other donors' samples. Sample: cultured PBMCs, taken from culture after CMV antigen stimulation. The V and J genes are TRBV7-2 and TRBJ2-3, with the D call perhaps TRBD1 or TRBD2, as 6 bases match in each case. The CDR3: CASSLGGARDTQYF. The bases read TGTGCCAGCAGCTTAGGGGGGGCTAGGGATACGCAGTATTTT.